Below, one T cell receptor beta chain is given with its context. As yet, its antigen is unknown. Germline is not matched at one junction end, which may reflect a read error. This same CDR3 is encoded by further DNA sequences in the sample. The data were obtained in a study of OX40 agonist ivuxolimab in advanced cancers. This table comes from immunoSEQ multiplex PCR, and its TCRdb copy is limited to in-frame clones, with some not included. Among around 50,000 clones, 75% to 90% were seen once, and the ten largest hold 11%. General study findings and limits: Expanded peripheral T-cell antigen specificity went undetermined. Expansion of clones was among the lowest in partial responders at 0.1-3.0 mg/kg. At doses 0.1 to 3.0 mg/kg, CD4+ and CD8+ clones expanded.

The source material was CD4+ or CD8+ T cells sorted from blood, sampled in a trial of the OX40 agonist ivuxolimab. This sequence originates from an adult with an advanced solid tumor such as melanoma, head and neck, liver or kidney cancer.

The CDR3 loop is CAIKGGRGAYEQYF. The CDR3 DNA reads TGCGCCATCAAAGGCGGCAGGGGCGCCTACGAGCAGTACTTC. The chain is built from TRBV10-3 and TRBJ2-7; TRBD1 might be the D (6 bases). The CDR3 runs 14 residues. The germline CDR1 and CDR2 sequences are ENHRY and SYGVKD.